The rows below give T cell receptor beta chains drawn from one sample of a study of blood T cell repertoires in COVID-19. The data were produced by immunoSEQ multiplex PCR, yet TCRdb's version contains in-frame clones alone and is incomplete. The repertoire holds 200,000 or so clones, approximately 80% seen once, with 1.5% to 2% in the top ten. The source material was PBMCs or T cells enriched from blood (not recorded which). These TCRs come from a man in his fifties or sixties who had recovered from COVID-19. Both conserved end residues are part of each CDR3. A D gene is named only where the DNA matches it firmly. For some rows the clone size is stated as once, few or many, or as a class when expanded; others skip it.

d_call	j_call	clone_size	v_call	cdr3_aa	cdr3_nt
.	TRBJ2-2	.	TRBV5-1	CASSPATGNTGELFF	TGCGCCAGCAGCCCGGCGACGGGTAACACCGGGGAGCTGTTTTTT
.	TRBJ1-2	few	TRBV6-4	CASSGTRVDGYTF	TGTGCCAGCAGTGGGACACGGGTAGATGGCTACACCTTC
.	TRBJ2-7	.	TRBV27	CATRLHSGVYEQYF	TGTGCCACACGACTACATTCGGGCGTCTACGAGCAGTACTTC
TRBD2	TRBJ2-7	.	TRBV4-2	CASSQGSSGGVSFYEQYF	TGTGCCAGCAGCCAAGGAAGTAGCGGGGGGGTCTCCTTCTACGAGCAGTACTTC
.	TRBJ1-1	once	TRBV11-3	CASSPVGGREAFF	TGTGCCAGCAGCCCCGTCGGGGGAAGGGAAGCTTTCTTT
.	TRBJ1-1	.	TRBV6-2/TRBV6-3	CASSSIGTRSNTEAFF	TGTGCCAGCAGTTCGATCGGGACACGATCGAACACTGAAGCTTTCTTT
TRBD2	TRBJ2-1	.	TRBV3-1/TRBV3-2	CASSQVLAGTNEQFF	TGTGCCAGCAGCCAAGTTCTAGCGGGGACGAATGAGCAGTTCTTC
.	TRBJ1-2	.	TRBV30	CAWSVQNRPAGYTF	TGTGCCTGGAGTGTACAGAACAGGCCTGCGGGCTACACCTTC
.	TRBJ2-7	once	TRBV29-1	CSVLGGAGTATYEQYF	TGCAGCGTCCTAGGGGGGGCCGGGACGGCGACCTACGAGCAGTACTTC
.	TRBJ1-5	.	TRBV6-5	CARRWLSNQPQHF	TGTGCCAGACGATGGCTTAGCAATCAGCCCCAGCATTTT
.	TRBJ2-5	.	TRBV2	CASRSLGVQTQYF	TGTGCCAGCAGGAGTCTAGGCGTACAGACCCAGTACTTC
TRBD2	TRBJ2-2	.	TRBV27	CASSFWRGGPSGELFF	TGTGCCAGCAGTTTCTGGCGGGGGGGCCCGTCCGGGGAGCTGTTTTTT
.	TRBJ1-3	.	TRBV3-1/TRBV3-2	CASSQVRDGNTIYF	TGTGCCAGCAGCCAAGTCAGGGATGGAAACACCATATATTTT
TRBD1	TRBJ2-7	.	TRBV7-2	CASSLSGTGVYEQYF	TGTGCCAGCAGCTTGTCCGGGACAGGGGTTTACGAGCAGTACTTC
.	TRBJ1-4	once	TRBV24-1	CATSDSTDSSEKLFF	TGTGCCACCAGTGATTCAACGGACAGTAGTGAAAAACTGTTTTTT
TRBD2	TRBJ2-2	.	TRBV7-2	CASSQRGGAGELFF	TGTGCCAGCAGCCAACGGGGGGGCGCCGGGGAGCTGTTTTTT
.	TRBJ2-5	.	TRBV5-1	CASRLSRGETQYF	TGCGCCAGCAGGCTTAGCCGGGGAGAGACCCAGTACTTC
TRBD1	TRBJ1-6	few	TRBV5-1	CASSEDRGPPLHF	TGCGCCAGCAGCGAGGACAGGGGGCCACCCCTCCACTTT
.	TRBJ2-5	.	TRBV6-1	CASSAGRVQETQYF	TGTGCCAGCAGTGCGGGCAGGGTCCAAGAGACCCAGTACTTC
.	TRBJ2-5	.	TRBV19	CASSIGLGAGQETQYF	TGTGCCAGTAGTATAGGGTTGGGGGCAGGGCAAGAGACCCAGTACTTC
.	TRBJ1-1	.	TRBV5-1	CASSGGGSNRFSEAFF	TGCGCCAGCAGCGGGGGAGGCAGCAACCGGTTCTCTGAAGCTTTCTTT
.	TRBJ2-3	once	TRBV4-3	CASSQDGPGLTDTQYF	TGCGCCAGCAGCCAAGATGGCCCAGGGCTAACAGATACGCAGTATTTT
TRBD1	TRBJ2-7	.	TRBV4-2	CASSSHRDRGDEQYF	TGTGCCAGCAGCTCCCACCGGGACAGGGGGGACGAGCAGTACTTC
.	TRBJ1-3	.	TRBV11-3	CASSAGEGGGNTIYF	TGTGCCAGCAGCGCTGGCGAAGGGGGTGGAAACACCATATATTTT
.	TRBJ1-6	.	TRBV3-1/TRBV3-2	CASSQGGFNSPLHF	TGTGCCAGCAGCCAAGGAGGGTTTAATTCACCCCTCCACTTT
.	TRBJ2-5	.	TRBV7-6	CASSKRDHQETQYF	TGTGCCAGCAGCAAGCGAGACCACCAAGAGACCCAGTACTTC
.	TRBJ2-3	.	TRBV11-2	CASSFTARGSTDTQYF	TGTGCCAGCAGCTTTACGGCTCGGGGGTCCACAGATACGCAGTATTTT
TRBD2	TRBJ2-1	.	TRBV28	CASSFDGAQRGHEQFF	TGTGCCAGCAGTTTCGATGGGGCCCAGCGGGGGCATGAGCAGTTCTTC
.	TRBJ1-2	.	TRBV4-1	CASSQERQGLTPNTF	TGCGCCAGCAGCCAAGAAAGGCAGGGGCTGACTCCCAACACCTTC
.	TRBJ2-7	.	TRBV6-2/TRBV6-3	CASSYPSYEQYF	TGTGCCAGCAGTTACCCATCCTACGAGCAGTACTTC
.	TRBJ1-2	once	TRBV3-1/TRBV3-2	CASSQDLLQVGGYTF	TGTGCCAGCAGCCAAGATCTGTTACAGGTCGGGGGCTACACCTTC
TRBD2	TRBJ2-3	.	TRBV6-2/TRBV6-3	CASSYSSSGGPTDTQYF	TGTGCCAGCAGTTACTCATCTAGCGGGGGACCTACAGATACGCAGTATTTT
TRBD2	TRBJ2-5	.	TRBV7-2	CATRVAGGVETQYF	TGTGCCACGAGGGTAGCGGGGGGGGTAGAGACCCAGTACTTC
TRBD1	TRBJ1-2	.	TRBV5-6	CASSSGQGGYGYTF	TGTGCCAGCAGCTCGGGACAGGGGGGTTATGGCTACACCTTC
.	TRBJ1-3	once	TRBV25-1	CASSVGVGNTIYF	TGTGCCAGCAGTGTCGGGGTTGGAAACACCATATATTTT
TRBD1	TRBJ1-2	.	TRBV10-3	CAISDQGVGYGYTF	TGTGCCATCAGTGACCAGGGGGTTGGCTATGGCTACACCTTC
TRBD2	TRBJ2-1	.	TRBV28	CASSEHSGGARNEQFF	TGTGCCAGCAGTGAGCATAGCGGGGGGGCTAGGAATGAGCAGTTCTTC
.	TRBJ2-7	.	TRBV19	CASSMARGYEQYF	TGTGCCAGTAGTATGGCACGAGGCTACGAGCAGTACTTC
.	TRBJ2-7	few	TRBV19	CASRTTRSSYEQYF	TGTGCCAGTAGAACGACTAGGAGCTCCTACGAGCAGTACTTC
.	TRBJ2-1	.	TRBV20-1	CSASGPTPGQPLYNEQFF	TGCAGTGCTAGTGGCCCCACCCCTGGACAGCCCTTATACAATGAGCAGTTCTTC
.	TRBJ1-1	once	TRBV19	CASSIRGNGVSTEAFF	TGTGCCAGTAGTATTCGGGGGAATGGCGTGAGCACTGAAGCTTTCTTT
.	TRBJ2-2	.	TRBV19	CASSIDSAGAGTGELFF	TGTGCCAGTAGTATAGATAGCGCAGGGGCGGGCACCGGGGAGCTGTTTTTT
TRBD1	TRBJ1-5	.	TRBV20-1	CSAIDSGTANQPQHF	TGCAGTGCTATTGATTCTGGGACAGCAAATCAGCCCCAGCATTTT
.	TRBJ2-1	.	TRBV29-1	CSVERQGGGLYNEQFF	TGCAGCGTTGAAAGACAGGGCGGGGGGCTCTACAATGAGCAGTTCTTC
.	TRBJ1-5	.	TRBV19	CASSLPGKYQPQHF	TGTGCCAGTTCCCTGCCAGGGAAGTATCAGCCCCAGCATTTT